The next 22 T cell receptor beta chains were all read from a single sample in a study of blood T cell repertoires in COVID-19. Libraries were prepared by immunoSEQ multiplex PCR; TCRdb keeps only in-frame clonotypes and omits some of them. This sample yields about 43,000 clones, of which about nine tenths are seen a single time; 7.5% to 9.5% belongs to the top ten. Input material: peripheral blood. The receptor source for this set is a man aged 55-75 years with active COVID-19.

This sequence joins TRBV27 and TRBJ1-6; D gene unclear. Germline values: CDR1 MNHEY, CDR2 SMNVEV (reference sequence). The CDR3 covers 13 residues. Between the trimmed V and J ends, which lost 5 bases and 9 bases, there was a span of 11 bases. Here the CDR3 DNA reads TGTGCCAGCAGTCTCGGGTCAACTTCACCCCTCCACTTT. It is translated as CASSLGSTSPLHF.

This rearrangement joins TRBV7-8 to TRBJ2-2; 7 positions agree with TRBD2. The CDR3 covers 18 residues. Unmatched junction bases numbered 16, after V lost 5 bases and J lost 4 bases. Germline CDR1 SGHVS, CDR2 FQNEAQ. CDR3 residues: CASSLPGLDFSGTGELFF. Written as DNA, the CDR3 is TGTGCCAGCAGCCTTCCCGGACTAGATTTTTCGGGCACCGGGGAGCTGTTTTTT.

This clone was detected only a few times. CDR3 sequence: CASSMQGQLQETQYF. DNA for the CDR3: TGTGCCAGCAGTATGCAGGGACAGCTCCAAGAGACCCAGTACTTC. The chain uses TRBV6-6 and TRBJ2-5, with TRBD1 identical over 7 bases. Per germline, CDR1 MNHNY and CDR2 SVGAGI (reference sequence). V dropped 5 bases and J dropped 1; count of bases not matched to a gene: 7. CDR3 length: 15 amino acids.

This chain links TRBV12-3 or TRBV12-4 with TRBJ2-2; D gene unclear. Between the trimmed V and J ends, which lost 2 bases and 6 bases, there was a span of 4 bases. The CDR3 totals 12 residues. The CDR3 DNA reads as TGTGCCAGCAGTTTAACAGCCGGGGAGCTGTTTTTT. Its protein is CASSLTAGELFF.

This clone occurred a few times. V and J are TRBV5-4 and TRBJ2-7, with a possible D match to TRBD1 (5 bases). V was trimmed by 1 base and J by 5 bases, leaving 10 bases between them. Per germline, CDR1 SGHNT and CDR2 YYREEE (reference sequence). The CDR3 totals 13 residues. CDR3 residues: CASSLFRVNEQYF. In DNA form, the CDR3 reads TGTGCCAGCAGCTTGTTCAGGGTCAACGAGCAGTACTTC.

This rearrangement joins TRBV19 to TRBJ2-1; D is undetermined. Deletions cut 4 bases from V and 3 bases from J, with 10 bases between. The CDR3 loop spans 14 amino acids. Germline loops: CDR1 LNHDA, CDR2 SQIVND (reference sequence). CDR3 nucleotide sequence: TGTGCCAGTAGTACTAGTTTGGGCTACAATGAGCAGTTCTTC. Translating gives CASSTSLGYNEQFF.

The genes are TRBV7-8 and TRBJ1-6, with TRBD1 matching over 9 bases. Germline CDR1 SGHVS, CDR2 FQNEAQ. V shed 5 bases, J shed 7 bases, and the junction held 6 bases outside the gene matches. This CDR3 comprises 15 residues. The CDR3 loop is CASSKDRGFNSPLHF. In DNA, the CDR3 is TGTGCCAGCAGCAAAGACAGGGGGTTCAATTCACCCCTCCACTTT. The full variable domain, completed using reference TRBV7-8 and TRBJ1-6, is GAGVSQSPRYKVAKRGQDVALRCDPISGHVSLFWYQQALGQGPEFLTYFQNEAQLDKSGLPSDRFFAERPEGSVSTLKIQRTQQEDSAVYLCASSKDRGFNSPLHFGNGTRLTVT.

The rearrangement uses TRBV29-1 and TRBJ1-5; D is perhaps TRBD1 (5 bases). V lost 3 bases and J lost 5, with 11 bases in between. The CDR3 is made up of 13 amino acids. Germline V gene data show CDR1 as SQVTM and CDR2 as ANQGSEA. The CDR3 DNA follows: TGCAGCGTTGAGGAGGCGGGGGATCAGCCCCAGCATTTT. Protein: CSVEEAGDQPQHF. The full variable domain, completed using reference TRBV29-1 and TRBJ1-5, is SAVISQKPSRDICQRGTSLTIQCQVDSQVTMMFWYRQQPGQSLTLIATANQGSEATYESGFVIDKFPISRPNLTFSTLTVSNMSPEDSSIYLCSVEEAGDQPQHFGDGTRLSIL.

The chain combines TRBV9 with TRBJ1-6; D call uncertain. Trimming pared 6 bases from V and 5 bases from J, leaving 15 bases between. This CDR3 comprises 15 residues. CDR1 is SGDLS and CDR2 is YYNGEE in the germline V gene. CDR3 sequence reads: CASTVGGGNNSPLHF. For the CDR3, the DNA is TGTGCCAGCACGGTCGGAGGCGGCAATAATTCACCCCTCCACTTT.

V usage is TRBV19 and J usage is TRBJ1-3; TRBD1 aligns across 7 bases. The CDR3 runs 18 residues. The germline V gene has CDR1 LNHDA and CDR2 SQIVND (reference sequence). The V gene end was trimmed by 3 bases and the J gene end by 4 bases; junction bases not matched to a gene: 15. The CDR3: CASSMVGTALSPGNTIYF. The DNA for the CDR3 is TGTGCCAGTAGTATGGTTGGGACAGCACTATCACCCGGAAACACCATATATTTT.

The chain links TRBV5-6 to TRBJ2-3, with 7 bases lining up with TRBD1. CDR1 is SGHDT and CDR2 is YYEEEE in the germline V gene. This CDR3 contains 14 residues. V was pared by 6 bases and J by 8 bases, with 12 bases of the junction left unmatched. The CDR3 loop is CASILLSPGGTQYF. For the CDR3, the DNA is TGTGCCAGCATCTTACTTTCTCCAGGGGGTACGCAGTATTTT. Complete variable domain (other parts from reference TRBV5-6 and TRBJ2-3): DAGVTQSPTHLIKTRGQQVTLRCSPKSGHDTVSWYQQALGQGPQFIFQYYEEEERQRGNFPDRFSGHQFPNYSSELNVNALLLGDSALYLCASILLSPGGTQYFGPGTRLTVL.

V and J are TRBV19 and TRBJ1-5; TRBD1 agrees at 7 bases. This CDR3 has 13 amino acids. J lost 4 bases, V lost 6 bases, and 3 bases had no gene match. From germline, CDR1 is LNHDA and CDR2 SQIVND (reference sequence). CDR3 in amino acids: CASRDRVNQPQHF. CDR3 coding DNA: TGTGCCAGTAGAGACAGGGTGAATCAGCCCCAGCATTTT.

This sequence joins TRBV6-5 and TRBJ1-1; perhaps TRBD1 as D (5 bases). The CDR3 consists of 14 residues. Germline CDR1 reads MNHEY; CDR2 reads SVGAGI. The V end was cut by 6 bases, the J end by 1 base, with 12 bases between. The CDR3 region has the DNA TGTGCCAGCAGGGGGGACTCCTCGAACACTGAAGCTTTCTTT. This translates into CASRGDSSNTEAFF.

The CDR3 region is CASNPVLRGDNYGYTF. Written as DNA, the CDR3 is TGTGCCAGTAACCCCGTTTTACGAGGAGATAACTATGGCTACACCTTC. The chain employs TRBV19 and TRBJ1-2; D is uncertain. V lost 7 bases, J lost 1 base, and 19 bases lay in between. CDR1 and CDR2 from the germline V gene are LNHDA and SQIVND (reference sequence). This CDR3 is 16 amino acids long.

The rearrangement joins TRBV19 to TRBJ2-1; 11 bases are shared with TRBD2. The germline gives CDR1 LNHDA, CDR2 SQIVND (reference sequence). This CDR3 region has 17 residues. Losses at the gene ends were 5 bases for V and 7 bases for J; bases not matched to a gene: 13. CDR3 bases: TGTGCCAGTAGTCCACCCTTAGCGGGAGGGCCTAGAAATGAGCAGTTCTTC. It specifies CASSPPLAGGPRNEQFF.

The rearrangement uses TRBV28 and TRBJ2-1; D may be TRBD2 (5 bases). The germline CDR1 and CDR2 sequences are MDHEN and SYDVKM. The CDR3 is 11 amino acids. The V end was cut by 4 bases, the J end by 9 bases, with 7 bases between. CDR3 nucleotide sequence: TGTGCCAGCAGTTCCCGGGGTGAGCAGTTCTTC. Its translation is CASSSRGEQFF.

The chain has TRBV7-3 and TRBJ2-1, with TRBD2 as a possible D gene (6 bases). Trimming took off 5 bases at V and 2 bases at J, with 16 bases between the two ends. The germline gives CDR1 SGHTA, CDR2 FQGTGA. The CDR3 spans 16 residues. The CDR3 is CASSPNPPGAYNEQFF. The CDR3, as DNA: TGTGCCAGCAGCCCCAACCCCCCGGGGGCCTACAATGAGCAGTTCTTC.

The CDR3 DNA sequence: TGCGCCAGCAGCTTGGGGGCTAGCGGGGACTACGAGCAGTACTTC. This gives the protein CASSLGASGDYEQYF. The chain uses TRBV5-1 and TRBJ2-7; 9 nucleotides align to TRBD2. The CDR3 totals 15 residues. CDR1 SGHRS and CDR2 YFSETQ come from the germline V gene. The ends lost 0 bases at V and 3 bases at J; junction bases unmatched: 4.

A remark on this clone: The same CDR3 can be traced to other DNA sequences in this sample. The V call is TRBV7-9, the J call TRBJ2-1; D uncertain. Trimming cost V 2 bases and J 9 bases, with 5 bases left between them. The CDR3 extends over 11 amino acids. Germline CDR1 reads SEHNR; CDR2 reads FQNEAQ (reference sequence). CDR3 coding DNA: TGTGCCAGCAGCTTACTTAGTGAGCAGTTCTTC. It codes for CASSLLSEQFF.

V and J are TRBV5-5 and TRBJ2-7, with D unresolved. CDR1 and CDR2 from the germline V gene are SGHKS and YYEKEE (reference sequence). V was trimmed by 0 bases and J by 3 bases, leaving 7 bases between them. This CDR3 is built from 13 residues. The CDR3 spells CASSLGLFYEQYF. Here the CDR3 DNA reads TGTGCCAGCAGCTTGGGGCTCTTCTACGAGCAGTACTTC.

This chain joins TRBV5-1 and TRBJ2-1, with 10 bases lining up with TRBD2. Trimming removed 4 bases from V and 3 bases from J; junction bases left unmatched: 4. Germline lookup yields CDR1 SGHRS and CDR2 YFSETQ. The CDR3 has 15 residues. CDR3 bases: TGCGCCAGCAGCCCCTCTAGCGGGAGCTACAATGAGCAGTTCTTC. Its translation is CASSPSSGSYNEQFF.

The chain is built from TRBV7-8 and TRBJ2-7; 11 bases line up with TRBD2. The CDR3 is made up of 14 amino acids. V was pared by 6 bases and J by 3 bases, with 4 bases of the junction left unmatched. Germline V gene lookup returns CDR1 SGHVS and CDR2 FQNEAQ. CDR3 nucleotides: TGTGCCAGCAGTTCGACTAGCGGGATCTACGAGCAGTACTTC. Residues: CASSSTSGIYEQYF. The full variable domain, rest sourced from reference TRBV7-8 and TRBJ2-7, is GAGVSQSPRYKVAKRGQDVALRCDPISGHVSLFWYQQALGQGPEFLTYFQNEAQLDKSGLPSDRFFAERPEGSVSTLKIQRTQQEDSAVYLCASSSTSGIYEQYFGPGTRLTVT.